Listed below are T cell receptor beta chains from one sample, sequenced in a study of PD-1 blockade in classical Hodgkin lymphoma. Measured with immunoSEQ multiplex PCR; TCRdb has only the in-frame clones, and not every one. Seen here are 18,000 or so clones, about 80% observed once, and the top ten hold around 1.3%. The sequencing input was CD4+ T cells from blood. The receptors shown here come from a human donor with classical Hodgkin lymphoma. The CDR3 runs from the conserved cysteine through the conserved F or W. The order of the fields is clone size, D gene, J gene, V gene, CDR3 protein, CDR3 DNA. A D gene is named only where the DNA matches it firmly. Some rows mark clone size as missing; the rest say once, few, many or name a class of expanded clone.

.,.,TRBJ2-1,TRBV19,CASTSGFHNEQFF,TGTGCCAGTACTTCCGGGTTTCACAATGAGCAGTTCTTC
.,.,TRBJ1-2,TRBV19,CASSIDGDRVYGYTF,TGTGCCAGTAGTATAGATGGCGACAGAGTCTATGGCTACACCTTC
once,TRBD2,TRBJ2-7,TRBV7-9,CASTLTSGSYEQYF,TGTGCCAGCACCTTGACTAGCGGGAGCTACGAGCAGTACTTC
.,.,TRBJ2-7,TRBV28,CASSLSRQGAYEQYF,TGTGCCAGCAGTTTAAGTAGGCAGGGCGCCTACGAGCAGTACTTC
.,TRBD1,TRBJ1-5,TRBV19,CASSGPIQGRNQPQHF,TGTGCCAGTAGTGGGCCAATACAGGGGAGGAATCAGCCCCAGCATTTT
.,.,TRBJ1-1,TRBV7-2,CASSLRPNTEAFF,TGTGCCAGCAGCTTAAGACCGAACACTGAAGCTTTCTTT
.,.,TRBJ2-1,TRBV6-5,CASRHTGSYNEQFF,TGTGCCAGCAGGCATACAGGGTCCTACAATGAGCAGTTCTTC
.,.,TRBJ2-7,TRBV28,CASSPQPSSYEQYF,TGTGCCAGCAGTCCCCAGCCCAGCTCCTACGAGCAGTACTTC
.,.,TRBJ2-5,TRBV18,CASSPVQGETQYF,TGTGCCAGCTCCCCAGTCCAGGGGGAGACCCAGTACTTC
.,TRBD1,TRBJ1-2,TRBV2,CASTFGQGVAGYTF,TGTGCCAGCACTTTCGGACAGGGCGTAGCGGGCTACACCTTC
.,TRBD1,TRBJ1-2,TRBV4-1,CASSRKAEQGDSGYGYTF,TGCGCCAGCAGCCGTAAGGCTGAGCAGGGGGACTCTGGTTATGGCTACACCTTC
few,TRBD1,TRBJ2-7,TRBV10-3,CAIRISLTGQETYEQYF,TGTGCCATCAGAATATCTCTCACTGGACAGGAGACCTACGAGCAGTACTTC
.,.,TRBJ2-2,TRBV6-5,CASSSNTGELFF,TGTGCCAGCAGTTCCAACACCGGGGAGCTGTTTTTT
.,.,TRBJ2-1,TRBV27,CASSRRAERSSYNEQFF,TGTGCCAGCAGTCGACGCGCGGAGCGGAGCTCCTACAATGAGCAGTTCTTC
.,.,TRBJ2-6,TRBV28,CASRLGSSGANVLTF,TGTGCCAGCAGACTTGGAAGCTCTGGGGCCAACGTCCTGACTTTC
.,TRBD1,TRBJ2-7,TRBV5-6,CASSYDRGQPYEQYF,TGTGCCAGCAGCTACGACAGGGGGCAACCCTACGAGCAGTACTTC
.,.,TRBJ1-1,TRBV25-1,CASSEPGGRVGTEAFF,TGTGCCAGCAGTGAACCCGGCGGCAGGGTGGGAACTGAAGCTTTCTTT
.,TRBD2,TRBJ2-3,TRBV4-2,CASSPGGPPADTQYF,TGTGCCAGCAGCCCGGGAGGGCCCCCTGCAGATACGCAGTATTTT
.,.,TRBJ1-1,TRBV10-3,CAISDMGRNSPEAFF,TGTGCCATCAGTGATATGGGCAGGAATTCCCCTGAAGCTTTCTTT
.,.,TRBJ2-1,TRBV10-2,CASSGGDIVSYNEQFF,TGCGCCAGCAGTGGGGGGGATATAGTCTCCTACAATGAGCAGTTCTTC
once,.,TRBJ2-1,TRBV7-2,CASSLGGWGAGQQFF,TGTGCCAGCAGCTTAGGAGGTTGGGGAGCAGGGCAGCAGTTCTTC
few,.,TRBJ2-3,TRBV7-9,CASTPDRNTDTQYF,TGTGCCAGCACCCCGGACAGAAACACAGATACGCAGTATTTT
once,TRBD2,TRBJ2-7,TRBV7-2,CASSLGGLAGDEQYF,TGTGCCAGCAGCTTAGGAGGGCTAGCGGGAGACGAGCAGTACTTC